This is a list of T cell receptor beta chains from one sample in a study of cytomegalovirus exposure and HLA in healthy donors. TCRdb keeps only in-frame clones here, not all; method: immunoSEQ multiplex PCR. The data contain some 120,000 clones, 7% to 9.5% of them singletons. Specimen: PBMCs. These receptor sequences come from a woman aged 35 to 49 in good health and CMV-seropositive. The CDR3 runs from the conserved cysteine through the conserved F or W. A D gene is named only where the DNA matches it firmly. Size is omitted from some rows. Given values are once, few, many or a class for expanded clones.

TRBJ1-1	TRBV11-3	-	few	TGTGCCAGCAGCAGGGGGACACTCGCTGAAGCTTTCTTT	CASSRGTLAEAFF
TRBJ2-7	TRBV5-4	-	few	TGTGCCAGCAGCTTGGGGGAGTTGTACGAGCAGTACTTC	CASSLGELYEQYF
TRBJ2-3	TRBV2	TRBD1	-	TGTGCCAGCAGTACCGGGACAGCCCTCACAGATACGCAGTATTTT	CASSTGTALTDTQYF
TRBJ2-1	TRBV9	TRBD2	-	TGTGCCAGCAGCGTAGGGGGGGGGTACTACAATGAGCAGTTCTTC	CASSVGGGYYNEQFF
TRBJ2-7	TRBV11-2	-	-	TGTGCCAGCAGCGCCGTGAGGTTGGACTCCTACGAGCAGTACTTC	CASSAVRLDSYEQYF
TRBJ2-3	TRBV4-2	TRBD1	few	TGTGCCAGCAGCCACTCCGACAGGGCAGGGACAGATACGCAGTATTTT	CASSHSDRAGTDTQYF
TRBJ1-1	TRBV15	TRBD1	few	TGTGCCACCAGCAGAGTCGGACAGGACGAAGCTTTCTTT	CATSRVGQDEAFF
TRBJ2-3	TRBV4-1	TRBD2	few	TGCGCCAGCAGCCAAGAAGCGGGGGGGCCCGGAAATACGCAGTATTTT	CASSQEAGGPGNTQYF
TRBJ2-7	TRBV19	-	few	TGTGCCAGTAGTATTGGCGACATAATAAGCTACGAGCAGTACTTC	CASSIGDIISYEQYF
TRBJ2-2	TRBV19	-	few	TGTGCCAGTTATGGGGCCCCGAACACCGGGGAGCTGTTTTTT	CASYGAPNTGELFF
TRBJ1-2	TRBV29-1	-	few	TGCAGCGTTGATACAGGGAACTATGGCTACACCTTC	CSVDTGNYGYTF
TRBJ1-2	TRBV27	TRBD1	-	TGTGCCAGCAGCCTTGGACAGGGCTATGGCTACACCTTC	CASSLGQGYGYTF
TRBJ1-2	TRBV2	TRBD1	-	TGTGCCAGCAGGGGACAGGGTCACTATGGCTACACCTTC	CASRGQGHYGYTF
TRBJ2-5	TRBV2	TRBD2	-	TGTGCCAGCAGTGACCCCAGCGGGGGGGCGGATGAGACCCAGTACTTC	CASSDPSGGADETQYF
TRBJ2-5	TRBV5-4	TRBD2	-	TGTGCCAGCAGCTTCGGGGGGGCCGGGGAGACCCAGTACTTC	CASSFGGAGETQYF
TRBJ2-5	TRBV7-2	-	-	TGTGCCAGCAGCCCCCTTAGGACGGGGCAAGAGACCCAGTACTTC	CASSPLRTGQETQYF
TRBJ2-1	TRBV19	TRBD2	-	TGTGCCAGTAATCGACTAGCGGGGGACGAGCAGTTCTTC	CASNRLAGDEQFF
TRBJ1-6	TRBV29-1	-	few	TGCAGCGTTCAGGTTCAAGACGGTTCACCCCTCCACTTT	CSVQVQDGSPLHF
TRBJ1-2	TRBV5-6	TRBD1	few	TGTGCCAGCAGCGCGGGGACAGGGTGGAGGATTAACTATGGCTACACCTTC	CASSAGTGWRINYGYTF
TRBJ1-5	TRBV10-1	TRBD1	few	TGCGCCGGGATTCAGGGGGTGGTTAATCAGCCCCAGCATTTT	CAGIQGVVNQPQHF
TRBJ2-3	TRBV5-1	TRBD2	-	TGCGCCAGCAGCTTGGTAGGTAGCGGGGGGTGGGCAGATACGCAGTATTTT	CASSLVGSGGWADTQYF
TRBJ1-3	TRBV10-2	-	-	TGCGCCAGCAGTGCAGGGCCTGGAAACACCATATATTTT	CASSAGPGNTIYF
TRBJ1-2	TRBV2	TRBD1	-	TGTGCCAGCAGTGGGGGGACAGATGGTGGCTACACCTTC	CASSGGTDGGYTF
TRBJ1-2	TRBV9	TRBD1	many	TGTGCCAGCAGCGTTTCCCGGGACAGGGGAGACTATGGCTACACCTTC	CASSVSRDRGDYGYTF
TRBJ1-2	TRBV5-1	-	few	TGCGCCAGCAGCTTAGGGGCGGTGGCTGGCTACACCTTC	CASSLGAVAGYTF
TRBJ1-4	TRBV6-4	-	few	TGTGCCAGCACGAGAACAACTAATGAAAAACTGTTTTTT	CASTRTTNEKLFF
TRBJ1-2	TRBV18	-	-	TGTGCCAGCTCACCACTCGGGCAGGGAAGCTCGAGTCACTATGGCTACACCTTC	CASSPLGQGSSSHYGYTF
TRBJ1-4	TRBV2	-	few	TGTGCCAGCAGAGGGGAACGGGATGAAAAACTGTTTTTT	CASRGERDEKLFF
TRBJ1-5	TRBV30	TRBD1	few	TGTGCCTGGAGTGGGGGACAGAGCAATCAGCCCCAGCATTTT	CAWSGGQSNQPQHF
TRBJ1-2	TRBV19	TRBD1	few	TGTGCCAGTAGTGTAGGACAGGGCATCTATGGCTACACCTTC	CASSVGQGIYGYTF
TRBJ2-7	TRBV6-1	TRBD2	few	TGTGCCAGCATCAACGGGGGGACCCGCGAGCAGTACTTC	CASINGGTREQYF
TRBJ2-5	TRBV18	-	-	TGTGCCAGCTCACCACGAGGAGGGCGGTTGGGAGAGACCCAGTACTTC	CASSPRGGRLGETQYF
TRBJ1-2	TRBV7-2	-	-	TGTGCCAGCAGCTTGGCGGCTAACTATGGCTACACCTTC	CASSLAANYGYTF
TRBJ2-1	TRBV10-1	TRBD1	few	TGCGCCAGCAGCTTGACAGGGGTCGAGAATGAGCAGTTCTTC	CASSLTGVENEQFF
TRBJ1-6	TRBV5-1	TRBD1	few	TGCGCCAGCAGCGTTACAGGGGGCCTTTCACCCCTCCACTTT	CASSVTGGLSPLHF
TRBJ1-4	TRBV9	-	few	TGTGCCAGCAGCGGTAGACAGGCAAATAATGAAAAACTGTTTTTT	CASSGRQANNEKLFF
TRBJ1-6	TRBV5-1	TRBD1	few	TGCGCCAGCAGCCGCGACAGGGAGGAGAATTCACCCCTCCACTTT	CASSRDREENSPLHF
TRBJ1-2	TRBV10-3	-	few	TGTGCCATCAGTGAGCATGAACAGGGTAACTATGGCTACACCTTC	CAISEHEQGNYGYTF
TRBJ1-2	TRBV5-4	-	few	TGTGCCAGCAGCTTTTTGGGGGGCTATGGCTACACCTTC	CASSFLGGYGYTF
TRBJ2-3	TRBV6-6	-	-	TGTGCCAGCAGCGACTCCTCCGATACGCAGTATTTT	CASSDSSDTQYF
TRBJ1-5	TRBV6-6	TRBD1	-	TGTGCCAGCAGCGAGACAGGGGGGAACAATCAGCCCCAGCATTTT	CASSETGGNNQPQHF
TRBJ1-4	TRBV5-8	-	-	TGTGCCAGCAGCACCGGGACTGGGTATGAAAAACTGTTTTTT	CASSTGTGYEKLFF
TRBJ1-4	TRBV11-2	-	-	TGTGCCAGCAGCCGAGACAGGTCTAATGAAAAACTGTTTTTT	CASSRDRSNEKLFF
TRBJ1-1	TRBV29-1	-	few	TGCAGCGTTGGGAGTTCTGAAGCTTTCTTT	CSVGSSEAFF
TRBJ2-7	TRBV19	TRBD1	-	TGTGCCAGTTCCCCGGGACAGGTTCCTTTCGAGCAGTACTTC	CASSPGQVPFEQYF
TRBJ2-5	TRBV5-4	TRBD2	-	TGTGCCAGCAGCTCACCAGGCGGGACTAGCGGGGAGACCCAGTACTTC	CASSSPGGTSGETQYF
TRBJ1-6	TRBV30	-	few	TGTGCCTGGAGTACAGGGCCCAATTCACCCCTCCACTTT	CAWSTGPNSPLHF
TRBJ2-7	TRBV10-3	TRBD1	few	TGTGCCACCAATACCGGGACAGGATCCGACGAGCAGTACTTC	CATNTGTGSDEQYF